These T cell receptor beta chains were read from a single sample in a study of blood T cell repertoires in COVID-19. The data were produced by immunoSEQ multiplex PCR, yet TCRdb's version contains in-frame clones alone and is incomplete. The table records 200,000 to 250,000 clones, roughly 84% of them present only once. The sequenced material came from peripheral blood. These receptor sequences come from a woman of 80 years or more with acute or convalescent COVID-19. The CDR3 runs from the conserved cysteine through the conserved F or W. A D gene is named only where the DNA matches it firmly. Clone size is not always given. Where it is, it says once, few, many or a class for expanded clones.

length: 15; J: TRBJ1-1; D: TRBD1; V: TRBV28; size: NA; DNA: TGTGCCAGCAGATCCACAGGGGAGTGGAACACTGAAGCTTTCTTT; CDR3: CASRSTGEWNTEAFF
length: 13; J: TRBJ1-4; D: NA; V: TRBV7-2; size: NA; DNA: TGTGCCAGCAGCTTAGCCGGGGTTACGAAAATGTTTTTT; CDR3: CASSLAGVTKMFF
length: 14; J: TRBJ2-7; D: NA; V: TRBV11-2; size: NA; DNA: TGTGCCAGCAGCCGGTGGGAGGCTAGCCACGAGCAGTACTTC; CDR3: CASSRWEASHEQYF
length: 14; J: TRBJ1-2; D: TRBD1; V: TRBV6-5; size: NA; DNA: TGTGCCAGCAGGTGGACAGGGGGAGAGGGTGGCTACACCTTC; CDR3: CASRWTGGEGGYTF
length: 13; J: TRBJ1-1; D: NA; V: TRBV5-1; size: NA; DNA: TGCGCCAGCAGCGAAACAGACGGACTAGGGGCTTTCTTT; CDR3: CASSETDGLGAFF
length: 14; J: TRBJ1-1; D: NA; V: TRBV27; size: once; DNA: TGTGCCAGCAGCCCCTCCCATCCTGGAGCTGAAGCTTTCTTT; CDR3: CASSPSHPGAEAFF
length: 16; J: TRBJ2-4; D: NA; V: TRBV4-1; size: NA; DNA: TGCGCCAGCAGCCAAGACCGACTAATTGGGGGGAACATTCAGTACTTC; CDR3: CASSQDRLIGGNIQYF
length: 15; J: TRBJ2-5; D: NA; V: TRBV18; size: NA; DNA: TGTGCCAGCTCACCGGACCTCTCGGGAAAAGAGACCCAGTACTTC; CDR3: CASSPDLSGKETQYF
length: 13; J: TRBJ2-7; D: TRBD2; V: TRBV12-3/TRBV12-4; size: once; DNA: TGTGCCAGCAGTTCGGGGGGAATGCGGGAGCAGTACTTC; CDR3: CASSSGGMREQYF
length: 16; J: TRBJ1-2; D: TRBD1; V: TRBV9; size: few; DNA: TGTGCCAGCAGCGCCCGACCGGACAGGACTCTCAATGGCTACACCTTC; CDR3: CASSARPDRTLNGYTF
length: 14; J: TRBJ1-4; D: NA; V: TRBV11-2; size: NA; DNA: TGTGCCAGCAGCTTAGGATCAGGAACGCAAAAACTGTTTTTT; CDR3: CASSLGSGTQKLFF
length: 14; J: TRBJ2-1; D: NA; V: TRBV7-9; size: NA; DNA: TGTGCCAGCAGCTTAGTCGAGACGGGTAATGAGCAGTTCTTC; CDR3: CASSLVETGNEQFF
length: 15; J: TRBJ1-6; D: NA; V: TRBV7-2; size: NA; DNA: TGTGCCAGCAGCCCCCTAACCGGTTTTAATTCACCCCTCCACTTT; CDR3: CASSPLTGFNSPLHF
length: 15; J: TRBJ2-1; D: TRBD1; V: TRBV6-2/TRBV6-3; size: NA; DNA: TGTGCCAGCAGTCGGACAGGCCAAGAAGTCAATGAGCAGTTCTTC; CDR3: CASSRTGQEVNEQFF
length: 13; J: TRBJ1-2; D: NA; V: TRBV30; size: NA; DNA: TGTGCCTGGAGATTAGGGGTCAACTATGGCTACACCTTC; CDR3: CAWRLGVNYGYTF
length: 14; J: TRBJ2-7; D: NA; V: TRBV6-5; size: few; DNA: TGTGCCAGCAGGTTGACAGATTCACCCTACGAGCAGTACTTC; CDR3: CASRLTDSPYEQYF
length: 14; J: TRBJ2-1; D: NA; V: TRBV5-4; size: once; DNA: TGTGCCAGCAGCTTCGAAGGGGGGGCACATGAGCAGTTCTTC; CDR3: CASSFEGGAHEQFF
length: 15; J: TRBJ2-2; D: NA; V: TRBV11-2; size: NA; DNA: TGTGCCAGCAGCTGGGAGACAGGAAGGACCGGGGAGCTGTTTTTT; CDR3: CASSWETGRTGELFF
length: 15; J: TRBJ1-2; D: TRBD1; V: TRBV28; size: NA; DNA: TGTGCCAGCAGTTTCGTAGGCAGGGGGGACTATGGCTACACCTTC; CDR3: CASSFVGRGDYGYTF
length: 15; J: TRBJ2-1; D: TRBD2; V: TRBV7-2; size: NA; DNA: TGTGCCAGCAGCTTAGTAGCGGGGGGGCGGAATGAGCAGTTCTTC; CDR3: CASSLVAGGRNEQFF
length: 14; J: TRBJ2-2; D: NA; V: TRBV4-2; size: few; DNA: TGTGCCAGCAGCCAAGGACACAACACCGGGGAGCTGTTTTTT; CDR3: CASSQGHNTGELFF
length: 16; J: TRBJ1-4; D: TRBD1; V: TRBV3-1/TRBV3-2; size: NA; DNA: TGTGCCAGCAGCCAAGGTCCCGGACAGGGATGGGAAAAACTGTTTTTT; CDR3: CASSQGPGQGWEKLFF
length: 13; J: TRBJ1-1; D: TRBD1; V: TRBV10-3; size: NA; DNA: TGTGCCATCAGCGGGACAGGGCAGTCTGAAGCTTTCTTT; CDR3: CAISGTGQSEAFF
length: 14; J: TRBJ1-5; D: NA; V: TRBV28; size: NA; DNA: TGTGCCAGCAACATACAGGGAGGCAATCAGCCCCAGCATTTT; CDR3: CASNIQGGNQPQHF
length: 14; J: TRBJ1-5; D: TRBD1; V: TRBV9; size: NA; DNA: TGTGCCAGCAGCCCGGGACAGGTCGGGCAGCCCCAGCATTTT; CDR3: CASSPGQVGQPQHF
length: 16; J: TRBJ1-2; D: TRBD1; V: TRBV7-2; size: NA; DNA: TGTGCCAGCAGCTTATTGACAGGGGGCAATATCTATGGCTACACCTTC; CDR3: CASSLLTGGNIYGYTF
length: 17; J: TRBJ2-7; D: NA; V: TRBV7-5; size: once; DNA: TGTGCCAGAAGCTTCCCCCGGGTAGCGGGGGGGCTCTACGAGCAGTACTTC; CDR3: CARSFPRVAGGLYEQYF
length: 16; J: TRBJ2-3; D: TRBD2; V: TRBV28; size: NA; DNA: TGTGCCAGCAGTTTACTAGCGGGGGGACGCACAGATACGCAGTATTTT; CDR3: CASSLLAGGRTDTQYF
length: 14; J: TRBJ1-2; D: NA; V: TRBV5-1; size: NA; DNA: TGCGCCAGCAGCCAACCGGGACAAGTTATCGGCTACACCTTC; CDR3: CASSQPGQVIGYTF
length: 14; J: TRBJ2-7; D: TRBD2; V: TRBV6-5; size: NA; DNA: TGTGCCAGCAGTCCCAGCGGGGGGTGGGACGAGCAGTACTTC; CDR3: CASSPSGGWDEQYF
length: 18; J: TRBJ1-1; D: TRBD1; V: TRBV19; size: once; DNA: TGTGCCAGTAGTATCAGGGGGCAGTCTTTAGTGGGCAACACTGAAGCTTTCTTT; CDR3: CASSIRGQSLVGNTEAFF
length: 15; J: TRBJ1-1; D: NA; V: TRBV24-1; size: NA; DNA: TGTGCCACCAGTGAATCCGGGGCCAGGGGAACTGAAGCTTTCTTT; CDR3: CATSESGARGTEAFF
length: 16; J: TRBJ1-3; D: NA; V: TRBV7-8; size: NA; DNA: TGTGCCAGCAGCCTTCCGGACAGTTTCTCTGGAAACACCATATATTTT; CDR3: CASSLPDSFSGNTIYF
length: 17; J: TRBJ2-5; D: TRBD2; V: TRBV5-1; size: NA; DNA: TGCGCCAGCAGCCCCGGGACTAGCGGGGGTAGGGGGGAGACCCAGTACTTC; CDR3: CASSPGTSGGRGETQYF
length: 13; J: TRBJ2-7; D: NA; V: TRBV7-2; size: NA; DNA: TGTGCCAGCAGCCCCCTAGGCCCCTACGAGCAGTACTTC; CDR3: CASSPLGPYEQYF
length: 14; J: TRBJ1-3; D: NA; V: TRBV19; size: NA; DNA: TGTGCCAGTATTAACAGGGCCGTTGGAAACACCATATATTTT; CDR3: CASINRAVGNTIYF
length: 18; J: TRBJ2-6; D: TRBD1; V: TRBV9; size: NA; DNA: TGTGCCAGCAGCGTAGGGGGACAGGGGGCCGTAGGGGCCAACGTCCTGACTTTC; CDR3: CASSVGGQGAVGANVLTF
length: 14; J: TRBJ2-5; D: NA; V: TRBV6-5; size: NA; DNA: TGTGCCAGCAGGCCCGGAGGGCTTGGGGAGACCCAGTACTTC; CDR3: CASRPGGLGETQYF
length: 13; J: TRBJ2-2; D: NA; V: TRBV6-1; size: few; DNA: TGTGCCAGCAGTGAAAACTTATCCGGGGAGCTGTTTTTT; CDR3: CASSENLSGELFF
length: 14; J: TRBJ1-2; D: NA; V: TRBV5-1; size: NA; DNA: TGCGCCAGCAGCTTGGGAGGGCAGACCTATGGCTACACCTTC; CDR3: CASSLGGQTYGYTF
length: 16; J: TRBJ1-2; D: TRBD1; V: TRBV5-1; size: NA; DNA: TGCGCCAGCAGCTGGTCTGGGACAGGGAGGTATGATGGCTACACCTTC; CDR3: CASSWSGTGRYDGYTF
length: 13; J: TRBJ1-5; D: TRBD1; V: TRBV12-3/TRBV12-4; size: few; DNA: TGTGCCAGCAGTACAGGGGACCCCCAGCCCCAGCATTTT; CDR3: CASSTGDPQPQHF
length: 16; J: TRBJ2-5; D: TRBD2; V: TRBV7-8; size: NA; DNA: TGTGCCAGCAGCCCAGGGGGGACTAGCGGGGTAGAGACCCAGTACTTC; CDR3: CASSPGGTSGVETQYF
length: 17; J: TRBJ2-1; D: TRBD2; V: TRBV4-2; size: NA; DNA: TGTGCCAGCAGCCAAGTGGGCTTAGCGGGGGGTGCCGGTGAGCAGTTCTTC; CDR3: CASSQVGLAGGAGEQFF
length: 13; J: TRBJ2-3; D: TRBD1; V: TRBV19; size: NA; DNA: TGTGCCAGTAGGACAGGGAGCACAGATACGCAGTATTTT; CDR3: CASRTGSTDTQYF